The T cell receptor (beta chain) under discussion was sequenced for a study of T cells expressing NK-cell markers. TCR beta cDNA was generated via 5'RACE template switching incorporating UMIs. Reprocessing the 5' RACE reads, TCRdb reports a single entry for every CDR3 protein and omits DNA. The listing contains roughly 380,000 distinct CDR3 sequences. Germline CDR1 is MGHRA and CDR2 is YSYEKL. This CDR3 spans 18 amino acids. The chain has TRBV4-1 and TRBJ1-5. The material sequenced was blood T cells: a sorted CD56 or NKG2C T cell subset, CD4+ or CD8+ T cells, or bulk PBMC T cells (not recorded which). The receptor's source is a man aged 18 to 69 in good health. The CDR3 protein is CASSQFVILGEKNQPQHF.